These 21 T cell receptor beta chains were all obtained from the same sample, sequenced in a study of shared clonotypes between healthy human individuals. Selected positively for CCR7 and CD45RO-negative, naive CD8 cells excluded terminally differentiated effector memory CD45RA+ cells. Measured with immunoSEQ multiplex PCR; TCRdb has only the in-frame clones, and not every one. Among millions of clones listed, just under 95% were seen once. Sequencing was carried out using naive CD8+ T cells sorted from blood. The receptors stem from a man aged 18 to 29 in good health.

The V and J genes are TRBV30 and TRBJ1-1; the D is unclear. Trimming took 0 bases from V and 0 from J, leaving 8 bases between them. The germline gives CDR1 GTSNPN, CDR2 SVGIG (reference sequence). The CDR3 sequence is 14 residues long. CDR3 coding DNA: TGTGCCTGGAGTGTAGGGATACTGAACACTGAAGCTTTCTTT. This translates into CAWSVGILNTEAFF.

J is TRBJ2-7 and V is TRBV5-6; 9 positions match TRBD2. CDR1 is SGHDT, CDR2 YYEEEE, per germline. The V segment lost 0 bases and the J segment 3 bases; nucleotides outside the gene matches: 4. CDR3 length equals 15 residues. In nucleotides, the CDR3 is TGTGCCAGCAGCTTGGCGACTAGCGGTGACTACGAGCAGTACTTC. It encodes CASSLATSGDYEQYF.

In this sample, this clone turned up once. This chain uses TRBV5-4 with TRBJ2-1; possible D gene TRBD2, 5 bases. The germline CDR1 and CDR2 sequences are SGHNT and YYREEE (reference sequence). V lost 3 bases and J 6 bases, leaving 7 bases between the germline ends. This CDR3 is built from 12 residues. The CDR3 here is CASSWAGNEQFF. In DNA form, the CDR3 reads TGTGCCAGCAGCTGGGCGGGCAATGAGCAGTTCTTC.

The CDR3 nucleotides are TGTGCCTGGGCTATGAACACTGAAGCTTTCTTT. The encoded protein is CAWAMNTEAFF. The gene calls are TRBV30 and TRBJ1-1, with D hard to call. The CDR3 has 11 residues. V was clipped by 5 bases and J by 0 bases, with 4 bases between them. Germline lookup yields CDR1 GTSNPN and CDR2 SVGIG (reference sequence).

The chain carries TRBV4-3 and TRBJ1-2; the match to TRBD1 covers 8 bases. CDR3 length: 19 residues. Looked up from germline, CDR1 is LGHNA and CDR2 is YSLEER. V trimming: 4 bases; J trimming: 3 bases; junction bases outside the gene matches: 19. CDR3 protein: CASSPSRSTGDGRDYGYTF. CDR3 sequence (DNA): TGCGCCAGCAGCCCCTCCCGATCGACAGGGGATGGACGAGACTATGGCTACACCTTC.

Worth noting for this clone: The sample carries other DNA sequences with the same CDR3. V usage is TRBV19 and J usage is TRBJ2-7; D unclear. V lost 3 bases to trimming and J lost 2 bases, with 11 bases between them. CDR1 LNHDA and CDR2 SQIVND come from the germline V gene (reference sequence). The CDR3 spans 14 residues. DNA for the CDR3: TGTGCCAGTAGTATGACCGGAAACCCCTACGAGCAGTACTTC. This codes for CASSMTGNPYEQYF.

The chain combines TRBV27 with TRBJ2-3, with TRBD2 identical over 10 bases. V trimming: 3 bases; J trimming: 1 base; junction bases outside the gene matches: 7. Germline CDR1 reads MNHEY; CDR2 reads SMNVEV (reference sequence). The CDR3 runs to 17 residues. CDR3 DNA sequence: TGTGCCAGCAGTTTTTTCCTAGCGGGAGAGGGCACAGATACGCAGTATTTT. Amino acids: CASSFFLAGEGTDTQYF.

The V gene is TRBV12-5, the J gene TRBJ2-2; 8 bases are a match to TRBD1. The CDR3 loop spans 12 amino acids. The V gene's germline CDR1 is LGHNT and CDR2 FRNRAP. V shed 5 bases, J shed 9 bases, and the junction held 2 bases outside the gene matches. DNA for the CDR3: TGTGCTAGTGGTGCAGGGGGCCGGGAGCTGTTTTTT. Protein: CASGAGGRELFF.

The CDR3 DNA reads as TGTGCCAGCATGGGGGTAATCTACAATGAGCAGTTCTTC. This sequence encodes CASMGVIYNEQFF. This chain links TRBV27 with TRBJ2-1; D possibly uses TRBD1 or TRBD2 (5 bases each). This CDR3 spans 13 amino acids. The germline V gene encodes CDR1 MNHEY and CDR2 SMNVEV (reference sequence). The V end lost 7 bases, the J end lost 3 bases, and 10 bases lay between the germline ends.

V usage is TRBV27 and J usage is TRBJ2-3, with TRBD1 matching 7 bases. This CDR3 spans 14 amino acids. J was trimmed by 2 bases and V by 7 bases; bases with no gene match: 6. Germline V gene data show CDR1 as MNHEY and CDR2 as SMNVEV (reference sequence). The DNA of the CDR3 is TGTGCCAGCAACCTACAGGGGCACACAGATACGCAGTATTTT. This encodes CASNLQGHTDTQYF.

The chain is built from TRBV11-2 and TRBJ2-5; tentatively, D is TRBD1 or TRBD2 (6 bases each). This CDR3 has 16 residues. Per germline, CDR1 SGHAT and CDR2 FQNNGV. Trimming removed 0 bases at V and 5 bases at J, with 16 bases between. The CDR3 nucleotides are TGTGCCAGCAGCTTAGATAGTGGGGGGCTGCGGGAGACCCAGTACTTC. The encoded protein is CASSLDSGGLRETQYF.

This clone was detected a few times. This chain joins TRBV19 and TRBJ2-7, with D possibly TRBD1 on 6 matching bases. This CDR3 contains 11 residues. Germline V gene sequence: CDR1 LNHDA, CDR2 SQIVND (reference sequence). V was cut by 4 bases and J by 5 bases, with 6 bases left in between. The DNA of the CDR3 is TGTGCCAGTAGTAAGGGGGACGAGCAGTACTTC. It specifies CASSKGDEQYF. The variable domain in full, with the rest retrieved from reference TRBV19 and TRBJ2-7, is DGGITQSPKYLFRKEGQNVTLSCEQNLNHDAMYWYRQDPGQGLRLIYYSQIVNDFQKGDIAEGYSVSREKKESFPLTVTSAQKNPTAFYLCASSKGDEQYFGPGTRLTVT.

The V and J genes are TRBV27 and TRBJ2-7; 7 nucleotides agree with TRBD1. CDR1 is MNHEY and CDR2 is SMNVEV in the germline V gene (reference sequence). The J segment lost 3 bases and the V segment lost 8 bases, leaving 13 bases of the junction unmatched. This CDR3 spans 15 amino acids. CDR3 nucleotides: TGTGCCAGCGCTACCCCGACAGGGACCAGCTACGAGCAGTACTTC. Its protein is CASATPTGTSYEQYF.

This clone came up once. The CDR3 sequence: CASSFYEGWRETQYF. The CDR3 nucleotides read TGCGCCAGCAGCTTTTATGAAGGTTGGCGGGAGACCCAGTACTTC. The V gene is TRBV5-1, the J gene TRBJ2-5; D is uncertain. CDR1 and CDR2 (germline): SGHRS, YFSETQ. Trimming left V 2 bases short and J 5 bases short, with 16 bases between. The CDR3 contains 15 residues.

The chain carries TRBV6-6 and TRBJ2-7; the D gene is possibly TRBD2 (5 bases). The germline CDR1 and CDR2 sequences are MNHNY and SVGAGI (reference sequence). Trimming took off 9 bases at V and 4 bases at J, with 19 bases between the two ends. This CDR3 has 14 amino acids. The CDR3 DNA reads TGTGCCAGTATGGACGTTCAGGCGGGTTACGAGCAGTACTTC. It yields the protein CASMDVQAGYEQYF.

Comments on this clone: The sample holds other DNA sequences that translate to the same CDR3. The chain links TRBV19 to TRBJ2-7; a possible D gene is TRBD1 (5 bases). CDR1 is LNHDA and CDR2 is SQIVND in the germline V gene (reference sequence). CDR3 length equals 12 residues. V was pared by 5 bases and J by 3 bases, with 8 bases between. CDR3 DNA sequence: TGTGCCAGTAGTTCCGACAGCTACGAGCAGTACTTC. Amino acid sequence: CASSSDSYEQYF.

The chain recombines TRBV6-1 with TRBJ2-7; 7 bases map to TRBD1. V was pared by 4 bases and J by 3 bases, with 9 bases of the junction left unmatched. This CDR3 has 15 amino acids. CDR1 is MNHNS, CDR2 SASEGT, per germline. CDR3 DNA: TGTGCCAGCAGTGTAACCGGGACAGAGAGCTACGAGCAGTACTTC. Protein: CASSVTGTESYEQYF.

The chain has TRBV4-1 and TRBJ1-1, with D perhaps TRBD1 (5 bases). V lost 3 bases to trimming and J lost 1 base, with 18 bases between them. The CDR3 is 17 residues long. Germline CDR1 and CDR2: MGHRA and YSYEKL. The DNA of the CDR3 is TGCGCCAGCAGCCAGGGTAGGATCGGGGCGGGGAACACTGAAGCTTTCTTT. Protein product: CASSQGRIGAGNTEAFF.

A word on this clone: Other DNA sequences in this specimen translate into the identical CDR3. Here the CDR3 reads CASSLAGTYEQYF. The CDR3 DNA follows: TGTGCCAGCAGCTTAGCGGGAACTTACGAGCAGTACTTC. J is TRBJ2-7 and V is TRBV7-6; D gene ambiguous. V dropped 0 bases and J dropped 4 bases, with 7 bases sitting between them. CDR1 and CDR2 (germline): SGHVS, FNYEAQ. The CDR3 covers 13 residues.

Note on this clone: Other nucleotide sequences in the sample specify the same CDR3. The chain combines TRBV28 with TRBJ1-6, with D possibly TRBD1 on 6 matching bases. CDR3 length: 15 residues. The germline V gene has CDR1 MDHEN and CDR2 SYDVKM. Trimming removed 2 bases from V and 4 bases from J, with 9 bases in between. The CDR3 region is CASSLRGAYNSPLHF. The CDR3 region has the DNA TGTGCCAGCAGTTTACGGGGGGCATATAATTCACCCCTCCACTTT. The complete variable domain, with remaining parts taken from reference TRBV28 and TRBJ1-6, reads DVKVTQSSRYLVKRTGEKVFLECVQDMDHENMFWYRQDPGLGLRLIYFSYDVKMKEKGDIPEGYSVSREKKERFSLILESASTNQTSMYLCASSLRGAYNSPLHFGNGTRLTVT.

J is TRBJ2-2 and V is TRBV2; D call uncertain. Germline CDR1 and CDR2: SNHLY and FYNNEI. V was trimmed by 1 base and J by 6 bases, leaving 6 bases between them. CDR3 size: 13 residues. The CDR3 nucleotides are TGTGCCAGCAGTGAAGAACCCCCCGGGGAGCTGTTTTTT. This sequence encodes CASSEEPPGELFF.